What follows are 25 T cell receptor beta chains derived from one specimen sequenced in a study of cytomegalovirus exposure and HLA in healthy donors. This PCR relied on a set of 60 Vbeta primers and 13 Jbeta primers. The assay was immunoSEQ multiplex PCR, and TCRdb's table has in-frame clones only and misses some. The sample holds approximately 89,000 clones, about two thirds seen once. The sequenced material came from PBMCs. These receptors all stem from a woman in her twenties or thirties in good health and CMV-seropositive.

The V and J genes are TRBV5-1 and TRBJ1-6; a possible D gene is TRBD1 (5 bases). The V and J ends lost 2 bases and 7 bases respectively, with 16 bases between them. The CDR3 loop spans 16 amino acids. Germline-derived CDR1 and CDR2 are SGHRS and YFSETQ. CDR3 sequence reads: CASSLDVGRANSPLHF. The CDR3 DNA reads TGCGCCAGCAGCTTAGATGTCGGCAGGGCCAATTCACCCCTCCACTTT.

V and J are TRBV28 and TRBJ1-6; 7 bases are shared with TRBD1. The CDR3 contains 17 residues. After removal of 8 bases from V and 0 bases from J, the junction contained 10 bases not matched to a gene. Germline V gene lookup returns CDR1 MDHEN and CDR2 SYDVKM. This CDR3 is CASGTGTDSSYNSPLHF. As DNA, the CDR3 is TGTGCCAGCGGAACCGGGACAGACAGCTCCTATAATTCACCCCTCCACTTT.

This clone was seen a handful of times. This sequence joins TRBV5-1 and TRBJ2-5, with no clear D. V shed 4 bases and J shed 2 bases, with 3 bases lying between them. This CDR3 spans 11 amino acids. CDR1 SGHRS and CDR2 YFSETQ come from the germline V gene. CDR3 coding DNA: TGCGCCAGCAGCCGTCAAGAGACCCAGTACTTC. The encoded protein is CASSRQETQYF.

This clone was counted a few times. This chain joins TRBV19 and TRBJ1-5, with TRBD1 matching 7 bases. With V trimmed by 5 bases and J by 4 bases, 14 bases remained unmatched. CDR1 and CDR2 from the germline V gene are LNHDA and SQIVND (reference sequence). The CDR3 covers 17 residues. The CDR3 nucleotides read TGTGCCAGTAGTCTACGGACAGGACCACTAATAAATCAGCCCCAGCATTTT. This gives the protein CASSLRTGPLINQPQHF.

This sequence joins TRBV29-1 and TRBJ2-7, with 9 bases identical to TRBD1. Germline V CDR1 and CDR2: SQVTM, ANQGSEA. The CDR3 is 13 residues long. Trimming removed 6 bases from V and 3 bases from J; junction bases left unmatched: 6. The CDR3 spells CSVTGQGGYEQYF. The DNA for the CDR3 is TGCAGCGTGACGGGACAGGGTGGCTACGAGCAGTACTTC.

The rearrangement links TRBV14 to TRBJ1-1, with a tentative D call TRBD1 (5 bases). Trimming shortened V by 1 base and J by 0 bases, and 9 bases separated the two germline ends. Germline V gene lookup returns CDR1 SGHDN and CDR2 FVKESK. The CDR3 spans 15 residues. The CDR3 spells CASSQAGVLNTEAFF. In nucleotides, the CDR3 is TGTGCCAGCAGCCAAGCGGGGGTCCTGAACACTGAAGCTTTCTTT.

This clone was seen once. CDR3 sequence (DNA): TGTGCCAGCAGTTTATCGGCAGGTTCTAACTATGGCTACACCTTC. This codes for CASSLSAGSNYGYTF. The chain employs TRBV27 and TRBJ1-2; D not certain. In germline, CDR1 is MNHEY, CDR2 SMNVEV (reference sequence). Trimming shortened V by 0 bases and J by 0 bases, and 8 bases separated the two germline ends. The CDR3 extends over 15 amino acids.

The chain recombines TRBV25-1 with TRBJ2-2, with 8 bases fitting TRBD2. The CDR3 runs to 16 residues. Trimming took 2 bases from V and 9 from J; bases not matched to a gene: 11. Germline-derived CDR1 and CDR2 are MGHDK and SYGVNS. In DNA form, the CDR3 reads TGTGCCAGCAGTGAAGCCCATGGGACTAGTGCCTGGGAGCTGTTTTTT. The encoded protein is CASSEAHGTSAWELFF.

This clone was counted only a few times. The rearrangement joins TRBV6-5 to TRBJ1-2, with TRBD1 matching 9 bases. CDR1 and CDR2 from the germline V gene are MNHEY and SVGAGI. The CDR3 is 15 residues long. After removal of 5 bases from V and 3 bases from J, the junction contained 7 bases not matched to a gene. The CDR3 is CASSKGTGYHYGYTF. The CDR3 DNA sequence: TGTGCCAGCAGTAAAGGGACAGGGTATCACTATGGCTACACCTTC.

In this sample, this clone turned up once. The chain combines TRBV27 with TRBJ2-6; D is uncertain. This CDR3 region has 16 residues. Between the trimmed V and J ends, which lost 5 bases and 4 bases, there was a span of 15 bases. Germline loops: CDR1 MNHEY, CDR2 SMNVEV (reference sequence). In DNA form, the CDR3 reads TGTGCCAGCAGTAGAAGTAACTCTGTAGGGGCCAACGTCCTGACTTTC. This translates into CASSRSNSVGANVLTF. The full variable domain, rest sourced from reference TRBV27 and TRBJ2-6, is EAQVTQNPRYLITVTGKKLTVTCSQNMNHEYMSWYRQDPGLGLRQIYYSMNVEVTDKGDVPEGYKVSRKEKRNFPLILESPSPNQTSLYFCASSRSNSVGANVLTFGAGSRLTVL.

The rearrangement uses TRBV15 and TRBJ1-2; 10 nucleotides line up with TRBD1. The CDR3 is 16 amino acids. Losses at the gene ends were 1 base for V and 7 bases for J; bases not matched to a gene: 9. CDR1 and CDR2 from the germline V gene are LNHNV and YYDKDF (reference sequence). The CDR3 sequence is CATSRGMGQGSGGYTF. CDR3 coding DNA: TGTGCCACCAGCAGAGGAATGGGACAGGGGAGTGGTGGCTACACCTTC.

This clone was picked up a small number of times. V and J are TRBV15 and TRBJ1-5, with TRBD1 as a possible D gene (6 bases). Germline loops: CDR1 LNHNV, CDR2 YYDKDF (reference sequence). V was clipped by 1 base and J by 0 bases, with 13 bases between them. This CDR3 region has 17 residues. In nucleotides, the CDR3 is TGTGCCACCAGCAGAGGAGGGGACATTTCTAGCAATCAGCCCCAGCATTTT. Translating it yields CATSRGGDISSNQPQHF.

This rearrangement joins TRBV4-1 to TRBJ2-1, with 8 bases matching TRBD2. Germline V gene sequence: CDR1 MGHRA, CDR2 YSYEKL. V trimming: 1 base; J trimming: 8 bases; junction bases outside the gene matches: 4. The CDR3 runs 14 residues. CDR3 loop: CASSQAGLAYEQFF. CDR3 in DNA: TGCGCCAGCAGCCAAGCAGGACTAGCCTATGAGCAGTTCTTC.

This clone was observed once. J is TRBJ1-1 and V is TRBV2; D is perhaps TRBD1 (6 bases). The CDR3 consists of 14 residues. The V gene's germline CDR1 is SNHLY and CDR2 FYNNEI. V lost 6 bases, J lost 1 base, and 12 bases lay in between. The DNA of the CDR3 is TGTGCCAGCAGAGAGAGGACAGCGAACACTGAAGCTTTCTTT. Residues: CASRERTANTEAFF.

The chain links TRBV5-1 to TRBJ2-5, with TRBD2 identical over 7 bases. The CDR3 has 15 amino acids. The junction had 11 bases not matched to a gene; V was cut back by 4 bases and J by 5 bases. The germline V gene has CDR1 SGHRS and CDR2 YFSETQ. The chain's CDR3 is CASSRHMGEGETQYF. The CDR3 DNA is TGCGCCAGCAGCCGCCACATGGGGGAGGGGGAGACCCAGTACTTC. The full variable domain, completed using reference TRBV5-1 and TRBJ2-5, is KAGVTQTPRYLIKTRGQQVTLSCSPISGHRSVSWYQQTPGQGLQFLFEYFSETQRNKGNFPGRFSGRQFSNSRSEMNVSTLELGDSALYLCASSRHMGEGETQYFGPGTRLLVL.

The V call is TRBV2, the J call TRBJ2-7; D possibly corresponds to TRBD2 (6 bases). There are 14 residues in the CDR3. From germline, CDR1 is SNHLY and CDR2 FYNNEI. V gave up 5 bases and J gave up 4 bases, with 15 bases separating them. The CDR3 DNA follows: TGTGCCAGCAGTAAACTAGCAGAAAAGTACGAGCAGTACTTC. Amino acids: CASSKLAEKYEQYF.

The genes are TRBV19 and TRBJ2-5, with unresolved D. Germline loops: CDR1 LNHDA, CDR2 SQIVND (reference sequence). Trimming took off 5 bases at V and 4 bases at J, with 11 bases between the two ends. The CDR3 consists of 13 residues. Written as DNA, the CDR3 is TGTGCCAGTAGTTCCCGTACTCCAGAGACCCAGTACTTC. As protein: CASSSRTPETQYF.

This sequence joins TRBV4-3 and TRBJ1-3; D unresolved. The V end was cut by 1 base, the J end by 0 bases, with 10 bases between. The CDR3 contains 16 residues. Looked up from germline, CDR1 is LGHNA and CDR2 is YSLEER. The CDR3, as DNA: TGCGCCAGCAGCCAAGTCGCGGCATTCTCTGGAAACACCATATATTTT. This codes for CASSQVAAFSGNTIYF.

CDR3 loop: CASRDLDKPYNEQFF. In nucleotides, the CDR3 is TGTGCCAGCAGAGACTTGGACAAGCCCTACAATGAGCAGTTCTTC. The rearrangement uses TRBV7-8 and TRBJ2-1; perhaps TRBD1 as D (5 bases). V dropped 6 bases and J dropped 2 bases, with 14 bases sitting between them. Germline V gene lookup returns CDR1 SGHVS and CDR2 FQNEAQ. The CDR3 runs 15 residues.

V usage is TRBV7-2 and J usage is TRBJ2-3; D gene uncertain. V lost 1 base and J lost 5, with 7 bases in between. The germline V gene encodes CDR1 SGHTA and CDR2 FQGNSA. The CDR3 is 13 residues long. The chain's CDR3 is CASSLESGDTQYF. CDR3 nucleotide sequence: TGTGCCAGCAGCTTAGAGAGTGGAGATACGCAGTATTTT.

The CDR3 here is CAIKREDTQYF. Written as DNA, the CDR3 is TGTGCCATCAAACGGGAAGATACGCAGTATTTT. The V call is TRBV10-3, the J call TRBJ2-3; a weak D match, TRBD2 (5 bases). In germline, CDR1 is ENHRY, CDR2 SYGVKD. This CDR3 comprises 11 residues. V was cut by 7 bases and J by 5 bases, with 7 bases left in between.

This clone was found a few times. The chain has TRBV4-3 and TRBJ1-5, with D unclear. Germline values: CDR1 LGHNA, CDR2 YSLEER. Trimming cost V 3 bases and J 3 bases, with 12 bases left between them. There are 15 residues in the CDR3. In DNA form, the CDR3 reads TGCGCCAGCAGCCAGGCTAGACTGAACAATCAGCCCCAGCATTTT. This encodes CASSQARLNNQPQHF.

J is TRBJ1-1 and V is TRBV28; weak D call: TRBD1 (6 bases). Germline V gene data show CDR1 as MDHEN and CDR2 as SYDVKM. There are 16 residues in the CDR3. V was pared by 5 bases and J by 0 bases, with 16 bases between. The CDR3 loop reads CASSPSRGGLNTEAFF. The CDR3, as DNA: TGTGCCAGCAGTCCGAGCCGGGGGGGGCTGAACACTGAAGCTTTCTTT. Complete variable domain (other parts from reference TRBV28 and TRBJ1-1): DVKVTQSSRYLVKRTGEKVFLECVQDMDHENMFWYRQDPGLGLRLIYFSYDVKMKEKGDIPEGYSVSREKKERFSLILESASTNQTSMYLCASSPSRGGLNTEAFFGQGTRLTVV.

V usage is TRBV25-1 and J usage is TRBJ1-4, with D perhaps TRBD1 (6 bases). Germline lookup yields CDR1 MGHDK and CDR2 SYGVNS. CDR3 length equals 15 residues. V was clipped by 7 bases and J by 5 bases, with 17 bases between them. CDR3 in amino acids: CASNEIGRGNEKLFF. In nucleotides, the CDR3 is TGTGCCAGCAACGAAATTGGCAGGGGAAATGAAAAACTGTTTTTT.

This chain links TRBV7-9 with TRBJ2-3; TRBD2 matches at 9 bases. This CDR3 has 16 amino acids. V was clipped by 3 bases and J by 2 bases; unmatched bases: 6. Germline V gene sequence: CDR1 SEHNR, CDR2 FQNEAQ (reference sequence). CDR3 loop: CASSFLAGTPTDTQYF. The CDR3 DNA reads as TGTGCCAGCAGCTTCCTAGCGGGGACCCCCACAGATACGCAGTATTTT.